This T cell receptor (beta chain) was captured in a study of T-cell reconstitution after alpha-beta-depleted transplantation in children. Germline-derived CDR1 and CDR2 are SEHNR and FQNEAQ (reference sequence). CDR3 length: 13 amino acids. V shed 2 bases and J shed 5 bases, with 6 bases lying between them. This sample's TCRbeta library carried unique molecular identifier barcodes. MiXCR, applied by TCRdb to the PCR reads, yields one record per CDR3 protein. The sample shows under 450,000 distinct CDR3 sequences, 13% of them seen only once. This clonotype turned up a few times. Sequencing was performed on PBMCs, taken from the stem cell graft. This receptor was identified in a human donor who donated a stem cell graft to a child with Fanconi anemia. The rearrangement links TRBV7-9 to TRBJ1-4; D unclear. CDR3 sequence reads: CASSLTGNEKLFF. In DNA form, the CDR3 reads TGTGCCAGCAGCTTAACGGGGAATGAAAAACTGTTTTTT.